This is a list of T cell receptor beta chains from one sample in a study of blood T cell repertoires in COVID-19. The protocol was immunoSEQ multiplex PCR, while the TCRdb copy is restricted to in-frame clones and leaves out a portion. This sample has 250,000 to 300,000 clones, with 70% to 90% found just once. Material: peripheral blood. Receptors originate from a man younger than 35 with active or convalescent COVID-19. Each CDR3 is given with its conserved first and last residue. A D gene is named only where the DNA matches it firmly. The listing skips clone size in some rows; elsewhere it reads once, few, many or a size class.

V gene	clone size	D gene	J gene	CDR3 DNA	CDR3 protein
TRBV14	NA	NA	TRBJ1-3	TGTGCCAGCAGCCCGGATTTACAGAACCTATCTGGAAACACCATATATTTT	CASSPDLQNLSGNTIYF
TRBV6-5	once	NA	TRBJ2-2	TGTGCCAGCAGTTCCGGGACCGGGGAGCTGTTTTTT	CASSSGTGELFF
TRBV2	NA	TRBD2	TRBJ2-5	TGTGCCAGTCAATGGGGGGGGATAGGGGAGACCCAGTACTTC	CASQWGGIGETQYF
TRBV10-3	few	NA	TRBJ1-1	TGTGCCATCAGTGACCCCCTACGGAGGGATACCATGAACACTGAAGCTTTCTTT	CAISDPLRRDTMNTEAFF
TRBV7-3	few	TRBD2	TRBJ2-7	TGTGCCAGCAGCCCCGGGGGGGGCCCCTCCTACGAGCAGTACTTC	CASSPGGGPSYEQYF
TRBV12-5	once	NA	TRBJ1-5	TGTGCTAGTGGTTTGGTACTAGGAGATAGCAATCAGCCCCAGCATTTT	CASGLVLGDSNQPQHF
TRBV13	NA	TRBD2	TRBJ2-1	TGTGCCAGCAGCTTAGACGGGACTAGCGGGGACAATGAGCAGTTCTTC	CASSLDGTSGDNEQFF
TRBV5-6	NA	NA	TRBJ1-2	TGTGCCAGCAGCTTCCTGACAGGCCCGTGGGCCTATGGCTACACCTTC	CASSFLTGPWAYGYTF
TRBV4-1	NA	TRBD1	TRBJ1-2	TGCGCCAGCAGCCAAGAGGACAGGGGCTATGGCTACACCTTC	CASSQEDRGYGYTF
TRBV24-1	NA	TRBD2	TRBJ2-3	TGTGCCACCAGTGATTTTCTTCTAGCGGGGGGGCCGGATGTGCCAGATACGCAGTATTTT	CATSDFLLAGGPDVPDTQYF